The 5 T cell receptor beta chains listed next were all sequenced from one sample in a study of OX40 agonist ivuxolimab in advanced cancers. Assay: immunoSEQ multiplex PCR; the TCRdb copy retains only in-frame clones and omits some. The sample lists 76,000 or so clones, 85% to 90% occurring once. The starting material was CD4+ or CD8+ T cells sorted from blood, obtained in a trial of the OX40 agonist ivuxolimab. These receptors were collected from an adult with an advanced solid tumor such as melanoma, head and neck, liver or kidney cancer.

This clone showed up many times. The chain employs TRBV19 and TRBJ2-3; unclear D gene. Germline values: CDR1 LNHDA, CDR2 SQIVND (reference sequence). V dropped 2 bases and J dropped 2 bases, with 11 bases sitting between them. The CDR3 sequence is 15 residues long. The CDR3, as DNA: TGTGCCAGTAGTATACTGGACGATCTCACAGATACGCAGTATTTT. This translates into CASSILDDLTDTQYF.

The rearrangement links TRBV18 to TRBJ1-1; D is unresolved. Trimming cost V 0 bases and J 0 bases, with 5 bases left between them. This CDR3 comprises 14 residues. Looked up from germline, CDR1 is KGHSH and CDR2 is LQKENI. CDR3 DNA sequence: TGTGCCAGCTCACCACCCGACCTGAACACTGAAGCTTTCTTT. It is translated as CASSPPDLNTEAFF. The full variable domain, rest sourced from reference TRBV18 and TRBJ1-1, is NAGVMQNPRHLVRRRGQEARLRCSPMKGHSHVYWYRQLPEEGLKFMVYLQKENIIDESGMPKERFSAEFPKEGPSILRIQQVVRGDSAAYFCASSPPDLNTEAFFGQGTRLTVV.

This chain uses TRBV5-1 with TRBJ2-7; D remains ambiguous. Germline CDR1 and CDR2: SGHRS and YFSETQ. This CDR3 has 13 residues. Between the trimmed V and J ends, which lost 4 bases and 2 bases, there was a span of 10 bases. The CDR3 DNA reads TGCGCCAGCAGCGGCGAGCTAGCCTACGAGCAGTACTTC. It is translated as CASSGELAYEQYF.

The chain combines TRBV30 with TRBJ1-5, with a weak D call TRBD1 (5 bases). Germline values: CDR1 GTSNPN, CDR2 SVGIG (reference sequence). The length of the CDR3 is 13 residues. The V end lost 4 bases, the J end lost 4 bases, and 11 bases lay between the germline ends. Here the CDR3 DNA reads TGTGCCTGGAACGGGGGAGTTAATCAGCCCCAGCATTTT. It codes for CAWNGGVNQPQHF.

This sequence joins TRBV6-5 and TRBJ2-5, with 8 bases that match TRBD1. The J call may be wrong; the DNA end is better matched by TRBJ2-7. CDR1 and CDR2 (germline): MNHEY, SVGAGI. The CDR3 covers 14 residues. Here the CDR3 DNA reads TGTGCCAGCAGAGGACAGGGAAAAGCCTACGAGCAGTACTTC. It codes for CASRGQGKAYEQYF.